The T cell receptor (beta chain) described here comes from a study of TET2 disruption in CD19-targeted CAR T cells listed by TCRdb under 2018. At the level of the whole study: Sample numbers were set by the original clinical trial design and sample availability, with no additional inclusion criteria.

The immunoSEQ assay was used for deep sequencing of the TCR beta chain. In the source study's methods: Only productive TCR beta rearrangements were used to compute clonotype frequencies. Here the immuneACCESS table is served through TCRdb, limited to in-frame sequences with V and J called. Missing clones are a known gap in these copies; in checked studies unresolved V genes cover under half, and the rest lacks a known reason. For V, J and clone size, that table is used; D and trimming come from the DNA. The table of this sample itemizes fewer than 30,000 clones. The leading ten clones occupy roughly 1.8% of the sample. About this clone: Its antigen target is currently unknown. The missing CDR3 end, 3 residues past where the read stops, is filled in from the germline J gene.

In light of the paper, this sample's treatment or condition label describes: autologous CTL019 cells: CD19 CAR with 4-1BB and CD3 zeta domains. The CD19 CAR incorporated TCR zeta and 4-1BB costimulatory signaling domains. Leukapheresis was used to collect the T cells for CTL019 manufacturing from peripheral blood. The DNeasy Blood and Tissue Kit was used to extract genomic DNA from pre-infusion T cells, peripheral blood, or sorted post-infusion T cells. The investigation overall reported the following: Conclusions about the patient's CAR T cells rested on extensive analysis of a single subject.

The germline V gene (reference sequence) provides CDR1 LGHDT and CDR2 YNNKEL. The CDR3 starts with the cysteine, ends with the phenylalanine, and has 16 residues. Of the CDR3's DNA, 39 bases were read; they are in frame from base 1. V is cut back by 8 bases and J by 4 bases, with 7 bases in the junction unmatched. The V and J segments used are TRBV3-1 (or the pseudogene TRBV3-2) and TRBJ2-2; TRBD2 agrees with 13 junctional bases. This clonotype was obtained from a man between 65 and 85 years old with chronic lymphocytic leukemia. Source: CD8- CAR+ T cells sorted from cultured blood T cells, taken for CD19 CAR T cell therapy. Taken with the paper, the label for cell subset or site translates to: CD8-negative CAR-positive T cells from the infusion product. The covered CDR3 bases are TGTGCCAGCCGGACTAGCGGGGGAGGGAGCACCGGGGAG. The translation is CASRTSGGGSTGE. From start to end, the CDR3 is CASRTSGGGSTGELFF.